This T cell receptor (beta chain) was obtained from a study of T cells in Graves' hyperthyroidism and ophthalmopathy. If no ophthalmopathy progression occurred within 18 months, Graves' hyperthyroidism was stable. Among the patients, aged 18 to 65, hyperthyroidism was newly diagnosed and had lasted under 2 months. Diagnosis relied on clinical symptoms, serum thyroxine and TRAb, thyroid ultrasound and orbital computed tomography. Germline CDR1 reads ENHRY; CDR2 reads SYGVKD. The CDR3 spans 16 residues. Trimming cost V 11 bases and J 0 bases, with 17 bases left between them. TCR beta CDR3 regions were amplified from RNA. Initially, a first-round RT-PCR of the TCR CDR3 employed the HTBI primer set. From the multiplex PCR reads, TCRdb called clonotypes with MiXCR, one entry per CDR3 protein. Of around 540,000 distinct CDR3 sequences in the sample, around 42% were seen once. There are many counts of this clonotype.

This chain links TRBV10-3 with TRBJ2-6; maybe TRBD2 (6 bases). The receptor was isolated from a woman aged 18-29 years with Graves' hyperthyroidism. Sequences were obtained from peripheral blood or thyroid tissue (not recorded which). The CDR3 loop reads CAVTGSYDSGANVLTF. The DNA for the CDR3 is TGTGCCGTCACCGGGAGTTACGACTCTGGGGCCAACGTCCTGACTTTC.